This TCR beta chain was recovered during a study of CD8+ T cells in alopecia areata. Whole-study context: Treated patients received oral tofacitinib, 5 to 10 mg twice daily. Whole-study findings and limits: Many of the expanded lesional clones endured in scalp and blood while on tofacitinib. Normal skin contains resident alphabeta T cells, and these are also sequenced in scalp samples. Tofacitinib significantly lowered scalp clonality and expanded CD8+ clones among the top 100.

With regard to this clone: What it binds is unknown. At the DNA level, this CDR3 is encoded by other sequences in the same sample as well.

As to treatment: oral pan-JAK inhibitor, 5-10 mg twice daily. Extracted RNA was reverse transcribed, and the resulting cDNA served as sequencing template. Sequenced by immunoSEQ multiplex PCR; TCRdb stores in-frame clones only, minus some. The sample lists approximately 170,000 clones, approximately 62% occurring once. This CDR3 is 11 amino acids long. The ends were cut back, 0 bases at V and 3 bases at J, with 0 bases in the middle. Germline CDR1 and CDR2: GTSNPN and SVGIG (reference sequence). This receptor was taken from a human donor with alopecia areata. The V call is TRBV30, the J call TRBJ2-4; D is ambiguous. Specimen: CD4+ T cells sorted from blood, collected at week 24, from a patient treated with tofacitinib. CDR3 amino acids: CAWSVKNIQYF. In DNA, the CDR3 is TGTGCCTGGAGTGTCAAAAACATTCAGTACTTC.